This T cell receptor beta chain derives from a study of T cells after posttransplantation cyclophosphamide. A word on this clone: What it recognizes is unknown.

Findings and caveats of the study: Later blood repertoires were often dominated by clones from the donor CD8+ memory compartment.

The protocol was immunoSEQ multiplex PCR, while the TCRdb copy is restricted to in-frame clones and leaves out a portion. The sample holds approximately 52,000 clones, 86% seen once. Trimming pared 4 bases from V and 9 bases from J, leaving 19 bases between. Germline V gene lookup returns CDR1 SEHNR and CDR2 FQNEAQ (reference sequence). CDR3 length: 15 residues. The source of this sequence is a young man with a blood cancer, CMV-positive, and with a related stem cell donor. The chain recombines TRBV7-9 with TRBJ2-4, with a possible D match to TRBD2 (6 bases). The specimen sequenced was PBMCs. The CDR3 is CASSSPLAQNPIQYF. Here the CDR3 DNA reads TGTGCCAGCAGCTCCCCCCTAGCGCAAAATCCCATTCAGTACTTC.